This T cell receptor (beta chain) stems from a study of cytomegalovirus exposure and HLA in healthy donors (dated by TCRdb to 2015 to 2018). Background for the entire study: In an earlier analysis of approximately 640 of the donors, 250 to 350 Gb of sequence data and about 110 million unique TCR beta sequences from roughly 180 million T cells were reported. HLA typing covered class I and class II loci at four-digit resolution. A later analysis re-examined previously published TCR beta repertoires from more than 600 donors and added high-resolution HLA genotyping to investigate patterns of TCR occurrence. On average, roughly 240,000 unique TCR beta nucleotide sequences were sequenced per donor among about 400 genotyped donors of the cohort, with about 19% of those sequences being non-productive. The study was designed to test whether signatures of past pathogen exposure could be identified by cataloging public T cell receptors. In addition to the first cohort of roughly 700 subjects, a separate validation cohort of over 90 different subjects was used. Rather than drawing on any new phenotypic data, the later analysis identified candidate immune exposures from TCR beta sequences and the way those sequences occurred across donors. A later genetic analysis used genome-wide SNP genotypes for 398 of the 666 donors, treating that subset as a discovery cohort. High-throughput TCR immunosequencing, statistical association of individual TCRs with disease status, and machine learning were combined to predict cytomegalovirus infection status. Of the 350 to 400 genotyped donors, approximately 83% fell in the genetic ancestry cluster associated with self-reported Caucasian donors. The T cell repertoires of around 670 subjects were profiled by immunosequencing and related to cytomegalovirus serostatus. An early release covering 550 to 700 HLA-typed donors comprised 250 to 350 gigabases of sequencing data and about 90 million unique TCR sequences. An earlier analysis of 587 of the donors applied high-throughput TCR beta sequencing to assess whether each TCR beta V gene segment acted as functional or pseudogenic. Roughly 5 DR-DQ haplotypes were handled as single units for association and clustering, since linkage in the cohort was strong. Every discovery cohort repertoire had been produced on one sequencing platform. Typing coverage varied by locus: roughly 620-630 donors for A, B, C, DRB1 and DQB1; more than 500 for DQA1; 606 for DPA1; under 490 for DPB1. Donor age, sex, ethnicity and CMV serostatus were compiled together with the repertoire data. Overall study results and their limits: In a later genetic analysis, a missense DCLRE1C variant was associated with V-gene and J-gene trimming of TCR beta chains, and the association was replicated in an independent cohort. In an earlier analysis of approximately 590 of the donors, most TCR beta V segments appeared in productive rearrangements about 87% or about 30% of the time, broadly matching IMGT annotations. Because counts were too low, seventeen rarely observed V segments, including chromosome 9 orphons, were excluded from the earlier analysis of roughly 580 of the donors. In a later analysis, the rate of TCR association differed among HLA loci, with DRB1 alleles having the most associated TCRs and HLA-C alleles having the fewest. Because HLA typing was missing for some donors at each locus, association tests included only the typed subset. A later analysis found that most CMV-associated TCR beta chains appeared HLA-restricted, with HLA associations seemingly driven largely by CMV exposure. The cohort was sequenced for TCR beta chains only, and without alpha or paired-chain data the features that could be detected were limited. Some IMGT-functional V segments, including TRBV6-2 and TRBV6-3, could not be distinguished by the 87-base-pair reads and were therefore excluded. The authors suggested that the approach could potentially be generalized to other disease states and immunological phenotypes. At a false discovery rate of 0.05, a later analysis linked 16,000 or so TCR beta sequences to specific HLA alleles. According to a later analysis, parvovirus B19, influenza, CMV and Epstein-Barr virus appeared linked to several top co-occurrence clusters. The only immune exposure information available for the cohort was CMV serostatus. A later genetic analysis reported fewer N-insertions in productive TCRs among donors in an Asian-associated ancestry cluster than the roughly 700-donor mean. When HLA alleles, especially DR and DQ, strongly co-occurred, TCR associations were difficult to assign to individual alleles. Presence/absence analyses assumed roughly uniform sequencing depth across donors, an assumption that may not hold. Compared with equally common non-associated chains, HLA-associated TCR beta chains in a later analysis were more clonally expanded and had lower generation probabilities. In the study, 150 to 200 TCR beta chains were listed as associated with cytomegalovirus. Most TCR sequences were seen in very few donors, while some public TCRs were found in many individuals. Linkage disequilibrium might explain the correlated functional status among segregating V segments, but an unknown experimental factor could not be ruled out. Three of the identified cytomegalovirus-associated TCR beta chains were confirmed in vitro to be specific for cytomegalovirus antigens. A further reported finding was that TCR beta sequences accurately predicted the HLA-A and HLA-B alleles for most subjects in the first cohort. The classifier was reported to diagnose cytomegalovirus status with high specificity and sensitivity in both the original and validation cohorts. A cluster of highly shared sequence variants was judged likely to be a technical artifact of the sequencing pipeline.

The cohort was made up of 666 healthy bone marrow donors. All cohort members were sampled while nominally healthy, although unrecorded immune exposures were likely present. The donor was CMV seronegative and was included in the group of 352 seronegative cohort members. A peripheral blood sample was provided by each donor, and peripheral blood mononuclear cells were used for TCR beta sequencing. The Qiagen DNeasy Blood Extraction Kit was used to extract genomic DNA from the blood cell samples. Taken from the germline V gene (reference sequence), the CDR1 and CDR2 loops are WNHNN and SYGVQD. The CDR3 holds 14 amino acids from the cysteine to the phenylalanine. Only the CDR3 DNA stays, 42 bases, in frame from base 1. At the junction V is shortened by 5 bases and J by 5 bases; bases outside the gene matches: 9. To note about this clone: Its antigen target is currently unknown. No quality values exist for individual bases; no much larger clone is one base distant.

The protocol used for the library was the immunoSEQ multiplex PCR assay. For the multiplex PCR, a mixture combining 60 forward primers for TCR Vbeta segments and 13 reverse primers for TCR Jbeta segments was used. Amplification of the CDR3 region of rearranged TCR beta genes was performed with a multiplex PCR assay on genomic DNA. The amplified TCR beta libraries were sequenced on the Illumina HiSeq System as 87-base-pair reads. Processing in the source paper ran as follows. A later analysis counted about 82 million unique TCR beta chains across the 600 to 850 repertoires, and roughly 11 million of these chains were shared by at least two donors. A nearest-neighbor algorithm error-corrected the raw reads and collapsed the reads into unique sequences, merging closely related sequences to remove PCR and sequencing errors. To assign V, D and J gene segments, CDR3 sequences were aligned to IMGT reference sequences. For a sequence to be retained, a match of at least six nucleotides was required to both a V gene segment and a J gene segment. A rearrangement was called productive if the CDR3 had no stop codons and remained in frame with V and J, and every other rearrangement was called non-productive. Following IMGT convention, CDR3 was defined as the stretch from the second conserved V-encoded cysteine to the conserved J-encoded phenylalanine. The earlier analysis of about 530 of the donors excluded any sequence lacking an unambiguous match to a single V gene segment. In an earlier analysis of around 590 of the donors, a V segment was called functional when productive rearrangements were above 56.7%, and segregating when the standard deviation between donors exceeded 5%. A statistical classification framework was built for diagnosing cytomegalovirus status from the catalog of TCR beta chain sequences. In a later analysis, V and J genes were assigned by comparing TCR nucleotide sequences against IMGT/GENE-DB human TR gene sequences. The TCRdist pipeline was used in a later analysis to assign CDR3 sequences and most-parsimonious VDJ recombination scenarios. A later analysis defined each TCR beta chain by its CDR3 amino acid sequence plus V-gene family, and excluded reads lacking a unique V-gene family. In a later analysis, approximately 640 highly shared, low-generation-probability nucleotide sequences were removed to address suspected cross-contamination and a sequencing artifact. A later analysis calculated a clonal expansion index for each public chain from normalized within-repertoire ranks of inferred template counts. Generation probabilities in a later analysis came from a VDJ recombination model fitted to out-of-frame rearrangements, and those results were checked against IGoR. Hypergeometric tests were used in a later analysis to score TCR-TCR, TCR-HLA and TCR-CMV co-occurrence, with a repertoire-size bias correction applied to the TCR pairs. To estimate false discovery rates, a later analysis permuted the HLA or CMV assignments 20 times. In a later analysis, co-occurring TCRs were grouped with DBSCAN, and TCRdist sequence similarity was added when clustering was performed within HLA-allele-positive subsets. Repertoires with fewer than 30,000 or more than 120,000 public chains, plus five repertoires with anomalous nucleotide sharing, were excluded from co-occurrence clustering. The table was pulled from immuneACCESS by TCRdb, which kept in-frame rearrangements only. Such tables lose some clones; where checked, under half of the loss comes from unresolved V genes, and the rest has no known cause. V and J calls and clone size are copied from that table; D and trimming were computed from the DNA. The sample yields approximately 110,000 clones; 79% were counted once. The ten most abundant clones make up 3% to 4% of the sample.

The chain couples TRBV10-1 to TRBJ2-7, with TRBD1 identical over 7 junction bases. The specimen was PBMCs. This receptor was taken from a woman between 40 and 55 years old in good health and CMV-seronegative. The CDR3 reads CASSLGQTRDEQYF. The DNA sequence is given as TGCGCCAGCAGTCTGGGACAGACAAGAGACGAGCAGTACTTC.